This paragraph covers one TCR beta chain sequence. An end of the junction does not agree with germline; a read error may underlie this. This specimen comes from a study of CD8 T cells in Susac syndrome. cDNA came from about 0.5 to 1 ug RNA primed by random hexamers. MiXCR, applied by TCRdb to the immunoSEQ multiplex PCR reads, yields one record per CDR3 protein. The sample carries 150,000 to 200,000 distinct CDR3 sequences, around 94% recorded once. The sequence was obtained from a human donor in good health. The sequencing sample was made of CD4+ T cells from PBMCs.

The CDR3 coding sequence is TGTGCCAGCAGCTTAGTGGCAGGGAGCAACCACGAGCAGTACTTC. Its protein is CASSLVAGSNHEQYF. This rearrangement joins TRBV12-3 or TRBV12-4 to TRBJ2-7; the D call may be TRBD1 or TRBD2 (5 bases each). The CDR3 consists of 15 residues.